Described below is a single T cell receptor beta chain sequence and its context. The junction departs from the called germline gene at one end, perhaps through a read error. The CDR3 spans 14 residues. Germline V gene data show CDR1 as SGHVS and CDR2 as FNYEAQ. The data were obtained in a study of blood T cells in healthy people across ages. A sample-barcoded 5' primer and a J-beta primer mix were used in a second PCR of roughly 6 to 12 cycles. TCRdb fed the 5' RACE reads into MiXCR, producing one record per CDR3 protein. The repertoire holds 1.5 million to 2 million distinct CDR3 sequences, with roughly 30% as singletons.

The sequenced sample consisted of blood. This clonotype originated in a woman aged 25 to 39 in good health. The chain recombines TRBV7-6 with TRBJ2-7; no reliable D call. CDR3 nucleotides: TGTGCCAGCAGCATCCGTTTGACCTCCTACGGGCAGTACTTC. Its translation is CASSIRLTSYGQYF.